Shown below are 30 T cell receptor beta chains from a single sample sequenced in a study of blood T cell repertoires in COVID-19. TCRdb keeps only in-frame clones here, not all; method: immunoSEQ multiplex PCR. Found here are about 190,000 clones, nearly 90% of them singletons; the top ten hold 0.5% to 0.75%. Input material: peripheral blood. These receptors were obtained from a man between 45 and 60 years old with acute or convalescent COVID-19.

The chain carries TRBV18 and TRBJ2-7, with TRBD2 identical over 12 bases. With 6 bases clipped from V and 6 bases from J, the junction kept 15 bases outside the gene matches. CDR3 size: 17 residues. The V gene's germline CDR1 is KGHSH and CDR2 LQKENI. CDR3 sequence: CASSQSPTSGGPGEQYV. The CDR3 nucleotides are TGTGCCAGCTCCCAAAGCCCCACTAGCGGGGGGCCGGGCGAGCAGTACGTC.

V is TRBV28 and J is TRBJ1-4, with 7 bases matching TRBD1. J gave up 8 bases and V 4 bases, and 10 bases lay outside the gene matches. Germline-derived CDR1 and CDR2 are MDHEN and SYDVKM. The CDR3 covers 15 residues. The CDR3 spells CASSSYRGVGEKLFF. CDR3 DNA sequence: TGTGCCAGCAGTTCCTACAGGGGAGTAGGGGAAAAACTGTTTTTT.

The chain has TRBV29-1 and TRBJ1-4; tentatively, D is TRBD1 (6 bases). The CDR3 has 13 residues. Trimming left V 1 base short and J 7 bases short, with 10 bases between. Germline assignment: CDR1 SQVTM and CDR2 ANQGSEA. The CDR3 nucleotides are TGCAGCGTTGAAGTGGGGGCCGGTGAAAAACTGTTTTTT. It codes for CSVEVGAGEKLFF.

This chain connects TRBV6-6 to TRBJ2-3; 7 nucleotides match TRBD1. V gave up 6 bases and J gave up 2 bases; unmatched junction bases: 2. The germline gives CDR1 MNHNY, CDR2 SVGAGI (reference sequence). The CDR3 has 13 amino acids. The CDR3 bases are TGTGCCAGCAGGGGACAGCCCACAGATACGCAGTATTTT. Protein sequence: CASRGQPTDTQYF.

Here the CDR3 reads CASSLSYGEQFF. The CDR3 nucleotides read TGTGCCAGCAGTTTATCGTACGGTGAGCAGTTCTTC. The chain carries TRBV27 and TRBJ2-1; the D is unclear. Germline CDR1 MNHEY, CDR2 SMNVEV (reference sequence). V dropped 0 bases and J dropped 9 bases, with 6 bases sitting between them. CDR3 size: 12 residues.

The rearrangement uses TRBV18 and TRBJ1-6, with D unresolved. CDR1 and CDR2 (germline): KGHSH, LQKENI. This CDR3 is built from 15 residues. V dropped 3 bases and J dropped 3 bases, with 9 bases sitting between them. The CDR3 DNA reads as TGTGCCAGCTCACCCACTCAAAACTATAATTCACCCCTCCACTTT. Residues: CASSPTQNYNSPLHF.

The CDR3 nucleotides read TGTGCCAGCAGCCTACAGGGAGCTGGGGCCAACGTCCTGACTTTC. Translated, it gives CASSLQGAGANVLTF. The rearrangement joins TRBV6-2 or TRBV6-3 to TRBJ2-6, with D possibly matching TRBD1 (6 bases). The V gene lost 6 bases and the J gene lost 2 bases, with 11 bases spanning the gap. The CDR3 contains 15 residues. The germline CDR1 and CDR2 sequences are MNHEY and SVGEGT.

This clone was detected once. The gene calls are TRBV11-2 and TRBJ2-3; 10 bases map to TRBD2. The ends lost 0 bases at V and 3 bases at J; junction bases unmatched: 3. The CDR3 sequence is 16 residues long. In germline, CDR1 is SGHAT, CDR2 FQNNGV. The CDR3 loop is CASSLDPSGGTDTQYF. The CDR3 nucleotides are TGTGCCAGCAGCTTAGACCCTAGCGGGGGAACAGATACGCAGTATTTT. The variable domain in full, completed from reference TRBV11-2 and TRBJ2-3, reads EAGVAQSPRYKIIEKRQSVAFWCNPISGHATLYWYQQILGQGPKLLIQFQNNGVVDDSQLPKDRFSAERLKGVDSTLKIQPAKLEDSAVYLCASSLDPSGGTDTQYFGPGTRLTVL.

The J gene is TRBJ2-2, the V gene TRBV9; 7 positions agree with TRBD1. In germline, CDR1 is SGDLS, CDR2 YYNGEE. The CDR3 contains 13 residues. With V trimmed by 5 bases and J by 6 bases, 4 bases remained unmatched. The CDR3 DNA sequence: TGTGCCAGCAGAAGAACAGGGGCCGGGGAGCTGTTTTTT. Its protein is CASRRTGAGELFF.

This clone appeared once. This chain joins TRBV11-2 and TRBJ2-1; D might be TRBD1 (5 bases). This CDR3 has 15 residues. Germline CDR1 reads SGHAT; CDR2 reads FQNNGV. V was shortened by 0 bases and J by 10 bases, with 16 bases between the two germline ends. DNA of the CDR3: TGTGCCAGCAGCTTAGACAGGACCAATCAGGGCGAGCAGTTCTTC. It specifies CASSLDRTNQGEQFF.

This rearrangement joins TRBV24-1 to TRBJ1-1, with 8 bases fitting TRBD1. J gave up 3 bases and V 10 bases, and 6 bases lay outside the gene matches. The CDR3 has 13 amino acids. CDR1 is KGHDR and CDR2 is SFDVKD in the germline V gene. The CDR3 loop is CATRGQADTEAFF. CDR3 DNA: TGTGCCACTAGGGGACAGGCCGACACTGAAGCTTTCTTT.

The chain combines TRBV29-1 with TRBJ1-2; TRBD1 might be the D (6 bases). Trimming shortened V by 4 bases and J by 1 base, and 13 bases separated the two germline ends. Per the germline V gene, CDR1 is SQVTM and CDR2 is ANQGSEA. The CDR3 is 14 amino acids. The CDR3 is CSVATGSVNYGYTF. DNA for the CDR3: TGCAGCGTTGCAACAGGGTCGGTTAACTATGGCTACACCTTC.

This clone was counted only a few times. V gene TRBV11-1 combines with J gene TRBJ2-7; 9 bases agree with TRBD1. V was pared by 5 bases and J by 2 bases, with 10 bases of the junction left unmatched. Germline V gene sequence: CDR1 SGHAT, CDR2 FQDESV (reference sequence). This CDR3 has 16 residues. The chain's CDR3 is CASSGQGQGEAYEQYV. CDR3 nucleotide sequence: TGTGCCAGCAGCGGACAGGGGCAGGGGGAGGCCTACGAGCAGTACGTC.

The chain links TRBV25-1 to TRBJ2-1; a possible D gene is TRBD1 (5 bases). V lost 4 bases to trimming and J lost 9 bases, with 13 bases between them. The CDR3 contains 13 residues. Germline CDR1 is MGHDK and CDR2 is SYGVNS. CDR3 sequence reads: CASSVTGFGEQFF. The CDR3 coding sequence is TGTGCCAGCAGTGTTACAGGATTCGGTGAGCAGTTCTTC.

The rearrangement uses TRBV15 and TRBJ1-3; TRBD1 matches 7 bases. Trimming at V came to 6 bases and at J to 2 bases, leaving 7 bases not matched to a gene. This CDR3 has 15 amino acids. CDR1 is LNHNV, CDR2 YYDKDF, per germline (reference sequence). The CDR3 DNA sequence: TGTGCCACCAGGAGAAAGACAGGGACTGGAAACACCATATATTTT. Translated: CATRRKTGTGNTIYF.

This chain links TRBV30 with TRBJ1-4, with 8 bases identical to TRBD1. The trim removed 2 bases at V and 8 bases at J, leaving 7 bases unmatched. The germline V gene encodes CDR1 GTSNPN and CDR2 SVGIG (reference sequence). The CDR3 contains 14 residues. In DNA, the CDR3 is TGTGCCTGGAGTAAACAGGGGGGACGGGAAAAACTGTTTTTT. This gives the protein CAWSKQGGREKLFF.

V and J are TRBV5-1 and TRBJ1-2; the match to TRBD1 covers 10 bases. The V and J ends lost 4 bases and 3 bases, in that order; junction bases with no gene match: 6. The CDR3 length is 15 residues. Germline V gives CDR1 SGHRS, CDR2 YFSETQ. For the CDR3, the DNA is TGCGCCAGCAGCCCGGGACAGGGGTATGACTATGGCTACACCTTC. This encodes CASSPGQGYDYGYTF.

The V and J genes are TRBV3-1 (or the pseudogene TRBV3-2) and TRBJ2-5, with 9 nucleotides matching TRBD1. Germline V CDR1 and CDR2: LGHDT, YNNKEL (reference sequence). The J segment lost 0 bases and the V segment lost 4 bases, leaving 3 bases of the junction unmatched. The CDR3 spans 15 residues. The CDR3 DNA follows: TGTGCCAGCAGCCTAGGGACAGGGTACCAAGAGACCCAGTACTTC. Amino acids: CASSLGTGYQETQYF.

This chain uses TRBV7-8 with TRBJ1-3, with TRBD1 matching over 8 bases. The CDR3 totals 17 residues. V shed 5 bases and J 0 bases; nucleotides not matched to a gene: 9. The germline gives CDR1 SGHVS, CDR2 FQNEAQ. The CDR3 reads CASSPWTGWSSGNTIYF. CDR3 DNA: TGTGCCAGCAGCCCGTGGACAGGGTGGAGCTCTGGAAACACCATATATTTT. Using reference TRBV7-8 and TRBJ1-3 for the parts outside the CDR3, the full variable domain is GAGVSQSPRYKVAKRGQDVALRCDPISGHVSLFWYQQALGQGPEFLTYFQNEAQLDKSGLPSDRFFAERPEGSVSTLKIQRTQQEDSAVYLCASSPWTGWSSGNTIYFGEGSWLTVV.

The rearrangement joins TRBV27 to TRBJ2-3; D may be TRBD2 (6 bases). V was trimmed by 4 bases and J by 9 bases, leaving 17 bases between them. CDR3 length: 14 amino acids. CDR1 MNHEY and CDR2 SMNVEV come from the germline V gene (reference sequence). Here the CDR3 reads CASSSATDYMTQYF. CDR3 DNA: TGTGCCAGCAGTTCCGCCACGGACTATATGACGCAGTATTTT.

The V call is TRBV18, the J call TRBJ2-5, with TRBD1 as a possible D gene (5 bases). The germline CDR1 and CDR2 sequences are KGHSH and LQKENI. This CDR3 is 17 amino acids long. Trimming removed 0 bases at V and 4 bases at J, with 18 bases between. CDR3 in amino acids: CASSPPLQGTMGETQYF. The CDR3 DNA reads TGTGCCAGCTCACCACCGCTGCAGGGTACTATGGGAGAGACCCAGTACTTC.

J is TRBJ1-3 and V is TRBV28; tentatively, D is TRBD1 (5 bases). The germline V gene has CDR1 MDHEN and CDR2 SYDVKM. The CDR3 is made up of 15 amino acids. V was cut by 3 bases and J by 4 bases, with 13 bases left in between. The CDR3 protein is CASSFGGGRGNTIYF. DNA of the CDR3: TGTGCCAGCAGTTTCGGTGGGGGGAGAGGAAACACCATATATTTT.

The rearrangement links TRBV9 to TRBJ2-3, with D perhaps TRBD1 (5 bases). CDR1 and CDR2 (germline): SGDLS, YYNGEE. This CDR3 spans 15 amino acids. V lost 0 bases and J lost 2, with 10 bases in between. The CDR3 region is CASSVGGYTTDTQYF. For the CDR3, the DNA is TGTGCCAGCAGCGTAGGGGGCTACACCACAGATACGCAGTATTTT.

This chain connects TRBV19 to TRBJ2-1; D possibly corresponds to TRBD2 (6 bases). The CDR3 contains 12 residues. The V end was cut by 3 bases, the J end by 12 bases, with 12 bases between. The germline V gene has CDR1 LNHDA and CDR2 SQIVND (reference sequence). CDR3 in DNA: TGTGCCAGTAGTATTGGCGGGATCCCGCAGTTCTTC. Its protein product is CASSIGGIPQFF.

CDR3 DNA: TGTGCCAGCTCGGGGACAGGGACCACGAACACCGGGGAGCTGTTTTTT. Encoded protein: CASSGTGTTNTGELFF. The chain carries TRBV18 and TRBJ2-2, with 9 positions matching TRBD1. CDR1 and CDR2 from the germline V gene are KGHSH and LQKENI. J gave up 0 bases and V 6 bases, and 5 bases lay outside the gene matches. CDR3 length equals 16 residues.

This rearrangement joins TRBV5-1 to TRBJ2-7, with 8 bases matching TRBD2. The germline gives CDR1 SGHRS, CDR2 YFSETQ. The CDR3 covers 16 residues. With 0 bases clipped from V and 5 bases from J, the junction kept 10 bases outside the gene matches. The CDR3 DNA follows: TGCGCCAGCAGCTTGGCCAAGGCGAGCGGGAGCGACGAGCAGTACTTC. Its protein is CASSLAKASGSDEQYF.

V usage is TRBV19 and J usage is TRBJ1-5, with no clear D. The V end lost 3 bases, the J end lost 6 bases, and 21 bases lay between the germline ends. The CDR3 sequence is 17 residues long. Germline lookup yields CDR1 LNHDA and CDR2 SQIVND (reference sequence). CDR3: CASSMREGPPWGQPQHF. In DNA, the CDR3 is TGTGCCAGTAGTATGCGGGAGGGTCCGCCATGGGGTCAGCCCCAGCATTTT.

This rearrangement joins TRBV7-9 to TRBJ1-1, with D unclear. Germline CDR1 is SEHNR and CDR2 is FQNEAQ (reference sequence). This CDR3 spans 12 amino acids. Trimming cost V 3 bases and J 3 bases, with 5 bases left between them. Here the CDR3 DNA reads TGTGCCAGCAGCTTCGAGTACACTGAAGCTTTCTTT. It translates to CASSFEYTEAFF.

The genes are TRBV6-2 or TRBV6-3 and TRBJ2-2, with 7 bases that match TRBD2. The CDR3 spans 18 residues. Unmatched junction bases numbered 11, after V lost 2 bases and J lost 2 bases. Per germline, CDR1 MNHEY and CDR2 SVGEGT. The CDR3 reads CASSYLNLLAPNTGELFF. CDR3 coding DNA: TGTGCCAGCAGTTACCTCAATCTACTAGCGCCAAACACCGGGGAGCTGTTTTTT.

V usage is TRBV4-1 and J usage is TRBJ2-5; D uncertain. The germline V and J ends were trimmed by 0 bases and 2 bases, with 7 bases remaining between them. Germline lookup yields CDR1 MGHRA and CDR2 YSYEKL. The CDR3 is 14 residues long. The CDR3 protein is CASSQDNQQETQYF. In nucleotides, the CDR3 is TGCGCCAGCAGCCAAGACAATCAGCAAGAGACCCAGTACTTC.